Listed here is a single T cell receptor (beta chain). Its antigen is currently unknown. One junction end does not reproduce the germline sequence, and a read error may be involved. The source of the sample is a study of OX40 agonist ivuxolimab in advanced cancers. Study-wide results and limits: Expanded clones were, on average, more numerous in CD8+ T cells than in CD4+.

Assay used: immunoSEQ multiplex PCR; TCRdb lists only in-frame clones, some missing. The data contain roughly 48,000 clones, 75% to 85% of them singletons. The CDR3 spans 13 residues. Per the germline V gene, CDR1 is SSHAT and CDR2 is FNYEAQ (reference sequence). The TCR comes from an adult with an advanced solid tumor such as melanoma, head and neck, liver or kidney cancer. The chain couples TRBV7-7 to TRBJ2-7; D is undetermined. Material: CD4+ or CD8+ T cells sorted from blood, obtained in a trial of the OX40 agonist ivuxolimab. The CDR3 bases are TGTGCTAGCAGCTTTTCTGGCAGCTACGAGCAGTACTTC. It encodes CASSFSGSYEQYF.